Presented here are 30 T cell receptor beta chains from one specimen sequenced in a study of T cells after posttransplantation cyclophosphamide. Profiled with immunoSEQ multiplex PCR; TCRdb holds only in-frame clones, not every one. The table shows tens of thousands of clones, with around nine tenths occurring only once. Material: PBMCs. Receptors originate from a woman in her forties or fifties in good health and a related stem cell transplant donor.

This clone appeared once. The genes are TRBV5-1 and TRBJ1-6; 7 bases align to TRBD1. CDR3 length: 15 amino acids. V shed 4 bases and J 7 bases; nucleotides not matched to a gene: 8. The germline V gene has CDR1 SGHRS and CDR2 YFSETQ. Here the CDR3 DNA reads TGCGCCAGCAGCCCGGGGGACAGCGCAAATTCACCCCTCCACTTT. Its protein is CASSPGDSANSPLHF.

The rearrangement uses TRBV4-1 and TRBJ2-3, with 12 positions matching TRBD2. CDR3 size: 18 residues. V lost 3 bases, J lost 2 bases, and 9 bases stayed unmatched. Germline CDR1 is MGHRA and CDR2 is YSYEKL. The CDR3 DNA is TGCGCCAGCAGCCAGGCTGAGCTAGCGGGGGGGAACACAGATACGCAGTATTTT. Protein product: CASSQAELAGGNTDTQYF.

The chain links TRBV30 to TRBJ2-5; possible D gene TRBD1, 5 bases. The CDR3 has 13 amino acids. CDR1 is GTSNPN, CDR2 SVGIG, per germline (reference sequence). V lost 0 bases and J 5 bases, leaving 10 bases between the germline ends. In DNA form, the CDR3 reads TGTGCCTGGAGTGTAGGGGATGCGGAGACCCAGTACTTC. It is translated as CAWSVGDAETQYF. Looking up the rest from reference TRBV30 and TRBJ2-5 gives the full variable domain: SQTIHQWPATLVQPVGSPLSLECTVEGTSNPNLYWYRQAAGRGLQLLFYSVGIGQISSEVPQNLSASRPQDRQFILSSKKLLLSDSGFYLCAWSVGDAETQYFGPGTRLLVL.

This chain connects TRBV28 to TRBJ1-6; 7 bases are a match to TRBD1. The CDR3 contains 14 residues. Germline V gene data show CDR1 as MDHEN and CDR2 as SYDVKM. V lost 6 bases to trimming and J lost 7 bases; unmatched junction nucleotides: 6. CDR3: CASSYGQENSPLHF. The CDR3 DNA sequence: TGTGCCAGCAGCTATGGACAGGAGAATTCACCCCTCCACTTT.

V is TRBV27 and J is TRBJ2-1; tentative D call: TRBD2 (6 bases). Germline V gives CDR1 MNHEY, CDR2 SMNVEV (reference sequence). CDR3 size: 12 residues. V was shortened by 2 bases and J by 9 bases, with 8 bases between the two germline ends. In DNA form, the CDR3 reads TGTGCCAGCAGTTTAGCGGGGCTTGAGCAGTTCTTC. Translating gives CASSLAGLEQFF.

This chain connects TRBV7-4 to TRBJ1-4, with 7 bases matching TRBD1. The CDR3 covers 16 residues. Germline V gives CDR1 SGHVT, CDR2 SQSDAQ. After removal of 3 bases from V and 2 bases from J, the junction contained 6 bases not matched to a gene. The CDR3, as DNA: TGTGCCAGCAGCTTCGCATTCAGGGGGACTAATGAAAAACTGTTTTTT. This encodes CASSFAFRGTNEKLFF.

The rearrangement joins TRBV19 to TRBJ2-2; 8 nucleotides align to TRBD2. The CDR3 spans 14 residues. V shed 2 bases and J 7 bases; nucleotides not matched to a gene: 3. CDR1 is LNHDA, CDR2 SQIVND, per germline (reference sequence). CDR3 loop: CASSISSGSGELFF. The DNA of the CDR3 is TGTGCCAGTAGTATATCGAGCGGGAGCGGGGAGCTGTTTTTT.

The chain recombines TRBV6-1 with TRBJ1-2, with D perhaps matching TRBD1 (6 bases). The CDR3 length is 17 residues. Trimming shortened V by 4 bases and J by 4 bases, and 22 bases separated the two germline ends. Per germline, CDR1 MNHNS and CDR2 SASEGT. CDR3 DNA sequence: TGTGCCAGCAGTGCTTCTGATGGGGGGGGCTTCGTCTATGGCTACACCTTC. Translating it yields CASSASDGGGFVYGYTF.

V usage is TRBV5-1 and J usage is TRBJ2-5, with D possibly being TRBD1 (5 bases). The J call may be mistaken, given a closer DNA end match to TRBJ2-7. CDR3 length: 15 residues. Germline CDR1 SGHRS, CDR2 YFSETQ. CDR3 DNA sequence: TGCGCCAGCAGCTTGGCCCAGGGAAGCTCCTACGAGCAGTACTTC. Its protein is CASSLAQGSSYEQYF.

The rearrangement joins TRBV5-1 to TRBJ2-3; no reliable D call. Trimming took off 4 bases at V and 2 bases at J, with 11 bases between the two ends. The germline CDR1 and CDR2 sequences are SGHRS and YFSETQ. The CDR3 spans 14 residues. The CDR3 here is CASSPDFITDTQYF. The CDR3 nucleotides are TGCGCCAGCAGCCCTGACTTTATCACAGATACGCAGTATTTT.

This clone was seen a single time. V is TRBV6-6 and J is TRBJ2-3; 9 bases are shared with TRBD2. The J segment lost 13 bases and the V segment lost 5 bases, leaving 7 bases of the junction unmatched. Germline CDR1 MNHNY, CDR2 SVGAGI (reference sequence). CDR3 length equals 12 residues. CDR3 sequence (DNA): TGTGCCAGCAGTCACCAGGCGGGGGGGGAGTATTTT. Amino acid sequence: CASSHQAGGEYF.

The chain carries TRBV7-3 and TRBJ2-1, with 9 bases that match TRBD2. Germline V gives CDR1 SGHTA, CDR2 FQGTGA. This CDR3 is 15 amino acids long. V dropped 2 bases and J dropped 2; count of bases not matched to a gene: 1. The CDR3 region is CASSLGLATYNEQFF. CDR3 coding DNA: TGTGCCAGCAGCTTAGGACTAGCGACCTACAATGAGCAGTTCTTC. Variable domain in full (rest from reference TRBV7-3 and TRBJ2-1): GAGVSQTPSNKVTEKGKYVELRCDPISGHTALYWYRQSLGQGPEFLIYFQGTGAADDSGLPNDRFFAVRPEGSVSTLKIQRTERGDSAVYLCASSLGLATYNEQFFGPGTRLTVL.

The genes are TRBV5-1 and TRBJ1-1; D is unresolved. This CDR3 region has 14 residues. The germline gives CDR1 SGHRS, CDR2 YFSETQ. Trimming stripped 4 bases from V and 3 bases from J, with 13 bases between. The DNA for the CDR3 is TGCGCCAGCAGCGGACTACCCACGGACACTGAAGCTTTCTTT. It translates to CASSGLPTDTEAFF.

V gene TRBV7-2 combines with J gene TRBJ2-5; D is possibly TRBD2 (5 bases). Germline V CDR1 and CDR2: SGHTA, FQGNSA. This CDR3 spans 13 amino acids. V lost 4 bases to trimming and J lost 3 bases, with 9 bases between them. The CDR3: CASSSVREETQYF. The CDR3 DNA sequence: TGTGCCAGCAGCTCAGTGAGGGAAGAGACCCAGTACTTC.

J is TRBJ1-2 and V is TRBV6-6; 7 nucleotides line up with TRBD1. V lost 3 bases to trimming and J lost 7 bases; unmatched junction nucleotides: 8. CDR3 size: 14 residues. CDR1 and CDR2 from the germline V gene are MNHNY and SVGAGI (reference sequence). CDR3 nucleotide sequence: TGTGCCAGCAGTTATCCGGGACAGAGGATTGGCTACACCTTC. It encodes CASSYPGQRIGYTF.

In its sample, this clone was seen once. The chain carries TRBV18 and TRBJ1-4; possible D gene TRBD1, 6 bases. The CDR3 contains 14 residues. Deletions cut 6 bases from V and 6 bases from J, with 14 bases between. Looked up from germline, CDR1 is KGHSH and CDR2 is LQKENI. The CDR3 DNA sequence: TGTGCCAGCTCCCCTGGGACAAACTATGAAAAACTGTTTTTT. As protein: CASSPGTNYEKLFF. Looking up the rest from reference TRBV18 and TRBJ1-4 gives the full variable domain: NAGVMQNPRHLVRRRGQEARLRCSPMKGHSHVYWYRQLPEEGLKFMVYLQKENIIDESGMPKERFSAEFPKEGPSILRIQQVVRGDSAAYFCASSPGTNYEKLFFGSGTQLSVL.

J is TRBJ2-7 and V is TRBV21-1; the table's D call of TRBD1 was not tested on the DNA. TRBV21-1 is deemed a pseudogene. The CDR3 covers 15 residues. CDR3 nucleotide sequence: TGTGCCAGCAGTAAACCGGGACAGGGGACCTACGAGCAGTACTTC. This sequence encodes CASSKPGQGTYEQYF.

This clone was seen once. The V call is TRBV5-1, the J call TRBJ2-5, with D uncertain. Germline CDR1 SGHRS, CDR2 YFSETQ. The CDR3 is made up of 14 amino acids. The germline V and J ends were trimmed by 0 bases and 1 base, with 7 bases remaining between them. CDR3 coding DNA: TGCGCCAGCAGCTTGGGACTGTCCCAAGAGACCCAGTACTTC. Amino acid sequence: CASSLGLSQETQYF.

The V and J genes are TRBV7-9 and TRBJ1-2; possible D gene TRBD1, 5 bases. The CDR3 covers 12 residues. Germline V gene lookup returns CDR1 SEHNR and CDR2 FQNEAQ (reference sequence). The ends were cut back, 8 bases at V and 3 bases at J, with 10 bases in the middle. CDR3 nucleotides: TGTGCCAGCTCGGGGGGAGACTATGGCTACACCTTC. Translated: CASSGGDYGYTF.

The chain uses TRBV5-1 and TRBJ2-7; D might be TRBD2 (6 bases). The CDR3 runs 15 residues. Per the germline V gene, CDR1 is SGHRS and CDR2 is YFSETQ. V shed 3 bases and J shed 3 bases, with 16 bases lying between them. The CDR3 spells CASSWDAGSGYEQYF. The CDR3 DNA is TGCGCCAGCAGCTGGGATGCGGGGTCAGGCTACGAGCAGTACTTC.

The V call is TRBV9, the J call TRBJ2-3; D gene uncertain. The ends were cut back, 6 bases at V and 3 bases at J, with 5 bases in the middle. CDR1 is SGDLS and CDR2 is YYNGEE in the germline V gene. This CDR3 has 11 amino acids. The CDR3 nucleotides read TGTGCCAGCACCGGTACAGATACGCAGTATTTT. This sequence encodes CASTGTDTQYF.

As DNA, the CDR3 is TGCAGCGTTGAAGATCGTCTAGCGGAGCCGCAAGATACGCAGTATTTT. It translates to CSVEDRLAEPQDTQYF. V gene TRBV29-1 combines with J gene TRBJ2-3; 7 bases map to TRBD2. Germline CDR1 reads SQVTM; CDR2 reads ANQGSEA. This CDR3 region has 16 residues. The V gene end was trimmed by 0 bases and the J gene end by 5 bases; junction bases not matched to a gene: 11.

The V and J genes are TRBV5-6 and TRBJ2-3; 9 bases fit TRBD2. Looked up from germline, CDR1 is SGHDT and CDR2 is YYEEEE. The CDR3 is 15 amino acids. V lost 1 base and J lost 5; bases outside the gene matches: 5. This chain's CDR3 is CASSLLREGQDTQYF. CDR3 bases: TGTGCCAGCAGCTTGCTGCGGGAGGGCCAAGATACGCAGTATTTT.

The J gene is TRBJ2-1, the V gene TRBV5-1; 10 nucleotides match TRBD2. The J segment lost 9 bases and the V segment lost 0 bases, leaving 3 bases of the junction unmatched. In germline, CDR1 is SGHRS, CDR2 YFSETQ. This CDR3 spans 14 amino acids. CDR3 residues: CASSLELAGSEQFF. CDR3 nucleotides: TGCGCCAGCAGCTTGGAACTAGCGGGGAGTGAGCAGTTCTTC. Full variable domain (rest looked up from reference TRBV5-1 and TRBJ2-1): KAGVTQTPRYLIKTRGQQVTLSCSPISGHRSVSWYQQTPGQGLQFLFEYFSETQRNKGNFPGRFSGRQFSNSRSEMNVSTLELGDSALYLCASSLELAGSEQFFGPGTRLTVL.

This clone was picked up a small number of times. This chain connects TRBV7-9 to TRBJ2-7; possibly TRBD1 for D (5 bases). The CDR3 has 15 amino acids. V was trimmed by 5 bases and J by 3 bases, leaving 17 bases between them. CDR1 SEHNR and CDR2 FQNEAQ come from the germline V gene (reference sequence). The CDR3, as DNA: TGTGCCAGCAGCCCAGGGCAGGGCTGGGGCTACGAGCAGTACTTC. It translates to CASSPGQGWGYEQYF. Supplemented by reference TRBV7-9 and TRBJ2-7, the full variable domain reads DTGVSQNPRHKITKRGQNVTFRCDPISEHNRLYWYRQTLGQGPEFLTYFQNEAQLEKSRLLSDRFSAERPKGSFSTLEIQRTEQGDSAMYLCASSPGQGWGYEQYFGPGTRLTVT.

V gene TRBV5-1 combines with J gene TRBJ2-1; D possibly corresponds to TRBD2 (6 bases). Germline values: CDR1 SGHRS, CDR2 YFSETQ. V lost 4 bases, J lost 1 base, and 12 bases lay in between. The length of the CDR3 is 15 residues. CDR3 protein: CASSGAGLSYNEQFF. The CDR3 coding sequence is TGCGCCAGCAGCGGAGCGGGCTTATCCTACAATGAGCAGTTCTTC.

The rearrangement links TRBV5-8 to TRBJ1-1; D unclear. The germline V gene encodes CDR1 SGHTS and CDR2 YDEGEE. Trimming left V 4 bases short and J 1 base short, with 8 bases between. The CDR3 has 13 residues. The CDR3 coding sequence is TGTGCCAGCAGCCTGTTGAGGAACACTGAAGCTTTCTTT. Translating it yields CASSLLRNTEAFF.

The V call is TRBV11-2, the J call TRBJ1-2; the D is unclear. The CDR3 has 14 amino acids. The V and J ends lost 3 bases and 3 bases respectively, with 11 bases between them. Germline CDR1 and CDR2: SGHAT and FQNNGV. This CDR3 is CASSFDQTHYGYTF. The CDR3 nucleotides read TGTGCCAGCAGCTTTGATCAGACTCACTATGGCTACACCTTC.

The chain recombines TRBV6-4 with TRBJ1-1; D is possibly TRBD1 (6 bases). Trimming stripped 5 bases from V and 1 base from J, with 26 bases between. Germline lookup yields CDR1 MRHNA and CDR2 SNTAGT. CDR3 length: 19 amino acids. The CDR3: CASSPWGQATSGENTEAFF. The CDR3, as DNA: TGTGCCAGCAGTCCCTGGGGGCAGGCTACCTCTGGAGAGAACACTGAAGCTTTCTTT.

This chain connects TRBV18 to TRBJ1-2; TRBD1 matches at 8 bases. The CDR3 runs 16 residues. Germline V gene sequence: CDR1 KGHSH, CDR2 LQKENI. Trimming at V came to 5 bases and at J to 0 bases, leaving 8 bases not matched to a gene. CDR3 amino acids: CASSADRVMANYGYTF. The CDR3 DNA is TGTGCCAGCTCAGCGGACAGGGTAATGGCTAACTATGGCTACACCTTC. Full variable domain (outside the CDR3, taken from reference TRBV18 and TRBJ1-2): NAGVMQNPRHLVRRRGQEARLRCSPMKGHSHVYWYRQLPEEGLKFMVYLQKENIIDESGMPKERFSAEFPKEGPSILRIQQVVRGDSAAYFCASSADRVMANYGYTFGSGTRLTVV.